Sequencing of this T cell receptor beta chain was carried out in a study of cytomegalovirus exposure and HLA in healthy donors. Study-wide points: In a later analysis, 15,000 to 20,000 TCR beta sequences were associated with HLA alleles at 0.05 false discovery rate. TCR beta V segments were, for the most part, productive about 87% or about 30% of the time in an earlier analysis. A later analysis found common viral pathogens apparently linked to several of the most significant clusters. A later analysis revealed that TCR association rates differed between HLA loci, peaking at DRB1 and bottoming out at HLA-C.

The PCR contained 60 Vbeta and 13 Jbeta primers. Method: immunoSEQ multiplex PCR; TCRdb's copy keeps in-frame clones and lacks some. The sample holds some 120,000 clones. The CDR3 covers 15 residues. Unmatched junction bases numbered 7, after V lost 4 bases and J lost 5 bases. Per germline, CDR1 MNHEY and CDR2 SVGAGI. Comment on this clone: Its antigen is currently unknown.

The genes are TRBV6-5 and TRBJ1-4; 7 bases agree with TRBD1. This TCR was sampled from a woman in her fifties or sixties in good health and CMV-seronegative. Input material: PBMCs. The CDR3 coding sequence is TGTGCCAGCAGTTTTTCGGGACAGACGAATGAAAAACTGTTTTTT. Protein product: CASSFSGQTNEKLFF.